These 22 T cell receptor beta chains were sequenced from one sample in a study of regulatory and conventional T cells in RAG deficiency. Measured with immunoSEQ multiplex PCR; TCRdb has only the in-frame clones, and not every one. The sample has over 10,000 clones, 85% to 95% seen once. Conventional CD4+ T cells were sorted from blood as CD25-low CD127-high cells. Another study also made use of these data, one on regulatory T cells. That source adds: The primer mix had 52 TRBV and 13 TRBJ primers.

The sequencing input was CD4+ effector T cells sorted from blood. These receptors were obtained from a human donor in good health.

The chain has TRBV4-2 and TRBJ2-2; D gene unclear. Germline assignment: CDR1 LGHNA and CDR2 YNFKEQ. The CDR3 covers 15 residues. With 3 bases removed from V and 1 base from J, the gap between germline ends came to 9 bases. The CDR3 DNA follows: TGTGCCAGCAGCCATGCGAGCAAGAACACCGGGGAGCTGTTTTTT. It encodes CASSHASKNTGELFF.

The rearrangement links TRBV5-1 to TRBJ2-7; tentatively, D is TRBD2 (6 bases). V was clipped by 4 bases and J by 1 base, with 15 bases between them. The germline gives CDR1 SGHRS, CDR2 YFSETQ. The CDR3 length is 15 residues. CDR3 residues: CASSTAGTLSYEQYF. The DNA of the CDR3 is TGCGCCAGCAGCACAGCCGGGACTCTATCCTACGAGCAGTACTTC.

The chain employs TRBV4-2 and TRBJ1-2; TRBD1 agrees at 8 bases. The CDR3 sequence is 13 residues long. J was trimmed by 8 bases and V by 3 bases; bases with no gene match: 5. Looked up from germline, CDR1 is LGHNA and CDR2 is YNFKEQ. The CDR3 DNA sequence: TGTGCCAGCAGCCAGACAGGGGAGGAGGGCTACACCTTC. It encodes CASSQTGEEGYTF.

The rearrangement links TRBV6-5 to TRBJ1-3, with 9 nucleotides matching TRBD1. CDR3 length: 15 residues. J gave up 2 bases and V 5 bases, and 4 bases lay outside the gene matches. Per germline, CDR1 MNHEY and CDR2 SVGAGI. Written as DNA, the CDR3 is TGTGCCAGCAGTACAACAGGGGGCCCTGGAAACACCATATATTTT. As protein: CASSTTGGPGNTIYF.

V usage is TRBV29-1 and J usage is TRBJ1-1; unclear D gene. Between the trimmed V and J ends, which lost 7 bases and 3 bases, there was a span of 6 bases. The germline V gene has CDR1 SQVTM and CDR2 ANQGSEA. This CDR3 comprises 10 residues. CDR3 nucleotides: TGCAGCGGCCGGGACACTGAAGCTTTCTTT. This gives the protein CSGRDTEAFF.

This chain connects TRBV28 to TRBJ1-5; a possible D gene is TRBD1 (6 bases). Per germline, CDR1 MDHEN and CDR2 SYDVKM. The CDR3 consists of 14 residues. Trimming pared 7 bases from V and 6 bases from J, leaving 16 bases between. This chain's CDR3 is CASIQGGTGQPQHF. DNA for the CDR3: TGTGCCAGCATCCAAGGGGGGACGGGTCAGCCCCAGCATTTT. Using reference TRBV28 and TRBJ1-5 for the parts outside the CDR3, the full variable domain is DVKVTQSSRYLVKRTGEKVFLECVQDMDHENMFWYRQDPGLGLRLIYFSYDVKMKEKGDIPEGYSVSREKKERFSLILESASTNQTSMYLCASIQGGTGQPQHFGDGTRLSIL.

The CDR3 spells CSVEGGLGTEAFF. Here the CDR3 DNA reads TGCAGCGTTGAGGGGGGTTTAGGCACTGAAGCTTTCTTT. V and J are TRBV29-1 and TRBJ1-1; a weak D match, TRBD1 (5 bases). The CDR3 has 13 amino acids. Between the trimmed V and J ends, which lost 3 bases and 4 bases, there was a span of 12 bases. CDR1 is SQVTM, CDR2 ANQGSEA, per germline.

The chain links TRBV19 to TRBJ2-3, with D unresolved. Trimming took off 5 bases at V and 0 bases at J, with 12 bases between the two ends. This CDR3 contains 15 residues. Germline V gene data show CDR1 as LNHDA and CDR2 as SQIVND (reference sequence). The CDR3 bases are TGTGCCAGTAGTCGGTACGGTGGGAGCACAGATACGCAGTATTTT. It encodes CASSRYGGSTDTQYF.

The rearrangement links TRBV10-2 to TRBJ1-6, with TRBD1 identical over 10 bases. Losses at the gene ends were 3 bases for V and 9 bases for J; bases not matched to a gene: 8. Germline loops: CDR1 WSHSY, CDR2 SAAADI. The CDR3 totals 16 residues. The CDR3 loop is CASSEATGGWRSPLHF. The CDR3 coding sequence is TGCGCCAGCAGTGAAGCGACAGGGGGCTGGCGTTCACCCCTCCACTTT.

This chain joins TRBV30 and TRBJ2-3, with D maybe TRBD1 (6 bases). The CDR3 is made up of 13 amino acids. From germline, CDR1 is GTSNPN and CDR2 SVGIG (reference sequence). The V and J ends lost 6 bases and 5 bases respectively, with 15 bases between them. CDR3 region: CACQVGAGDTQYF. The CDR3 region has the DNA TGTGCCTGCCAAGTGGGGGCTGGAGATACGCAGTATTTT.

This clone has just a few counts. This rearrangement joins TRBV5-1 to TRBJ2-7; 8 bases line up with TRBD1. The CDR3 consists of 19 residues. V shed 0 bases and J 3 bases; nucleotides not matched to a gene: 17. CDR1 is SGHRS, CDR2 YFSETQ, per germline. CDR3 sequence (DNA): TGCGCCAGCAGCTTGGCCCCATCATCGGACAGGGTAGTCCTCTACGAGCAGTACTTC. Protein sequence: CASSLAPSSDRVVLYEQYF.

V and J are TRBV13 and TRBJ2-1, with TRBD2 matching over 7 bases. This CDR3 has 13 residues. V gave up 5 bases and J gave up 6 bases; unmatched junction bases: 4. CDR1 is PRHDT, CDR2 FYEKMQ, per germline (reference sequence). The CDR3 loop is CASSPRTSNEQFF. For the CDR3, the DNA is TGTGCCAGCAGCCCCCGGACTAGCAATGAGCAGTTCTTC.

This chain joins TRBV11-2 and TRBJ2-7, with no clear D. Germline V gives CDR1 SGHAT, CDR2 FQNNGV. The CDR3 sequence is 11 residues long. Trimming stripped 5 bases from V and 5 bases from J, with 7 bases between. The CDR3 nucleotides are TGTGCCAGCAGCGGCCGGGACGAGCAGTACTTC. It codes for CASSGRDEQYF.

This chain links TRBV18 with TRBJ1-2; D possibly corresponds to TRBD1 (5 bases). Germline assignment: CDR1 KGHSH and CDR2 LQKENI. The V gene lost 6 bases and the J gene lost 3 bases, with 17 bases spanning the gap. The CDR3 runs to 15 residues. The CDR3: CASSPGSGVDYGYTF. DNA for the CDR3: TGTGCCAGCTCGCCGGGGTCGGGGGTTGACTATGGCTACACCTTC.

This clone is a singleton in its sample. V usage is TRBV7-8 and J usage is TRBJ1-5; 7 bases are shared with TRBD1. V gave up 5 bases and J gave up 0 bases; unmatched junction bases: 7. The CDR3 loop spans 16 amino acids. The germline V gene has CDR1 SGHVS and CDR2 FQNEAQ. CDR3 sequence (DNA): TGTGCCAGCAGCCCTGAGGGGGCGTATAGCAATCAGCCCCAGCATTTT. As protein: CASSPEGAYSNQPQHF.

The chain links TRBV28 to TRBJ1-2; a possible D gene is TRBD1 (6 bases). Trimming shortened V by 5 bases and J by 6 bases, and 10 bases separated the two germline ends. This CDR3 region has 12 residues. Germline CDR1 reads MDHEN; CDR2 reads SYDVKM. CDR3 sequence (DNA): TGTGCCAGCAGTCCTCACAGGGATGGCTACACCTTC. Amino acids: CASSPHRDGYTF.

V is TRBV5-4 and J is TRBJ1-3, with unresolved D. V gave up 0 bases and J gave up 8 bases, with 12 bases separating them. Germline loops: CDR1 SGHNT, CDR2 YYREEE (reference sequence). The CDR3 spans 14 residues. The DNA of the CDR3 is TGTGCCAGCAGCTTGGGAGGGAATAGAGACACCATATATTTT. This codes for CASSLGGNRDTIYF.

This chain joins TRBV19 and TRBJ2-7; D unclear. V lost 4 bases and J lost 1, with 2 bases in between. Germline CDR1 and CDR2: LNHDA and SQIVND (reference sequence). The CDR3 loop spans 11 amino acids. This CDR3 is CASSNSYEQYF. CDR3 bases: TGTGCCAGTAGTAATTCCTACGAGCAGTACTTC.

The sample holds a few counts of this clone. CDR3 nucleotide sequence: TGTGCCAGTAGTACCACAGGGCAGTACGGCTACACCTTC. This gives the protein CASSTTGQYGYTF. This chain connects TRBV19 to TRBJ1-2, with D possibly being TRBD1 (6 bases). The CDR3 loop spans 13 amino acids. Germline assignment: CDR1 LNHDA and CDR2 SQIVND (reference sequence). V was cut by 4 bases and J by 8 bases, with 14 bases left in between.

Only one count was recorded for this clone. Here the CDR3 DNA reads TGTGCCAGCAGTTTATCCGGGACGGGGAACACTGAAGCTTTCTTT. Its protein is CASSLSGTGNTEAFF. The chain carries TRBV28 and TRBJ1-1, with a tentative D call TRBD1 (5 bases). Germline CDR1 reads MDHEN; CDR2 reads SYDVKM. Trimming pared 1 base from V and 1 base from J, leaving 10 bases between. There are 15 residues in the CDR3.

This clone was found once. This chain connects TRBV11-2 to TRBJ1-2; TRBD1 matches at 11 bases. Germline CDR1 reads SGHAT; CDR2 reads FQNNGV. Losses at the gene ends were 2 bases for V and 4 bases for J; bases not matched to a gene: 9. The CDR3 extends over 17 amino acids. The CDR3 reads CASSLRGQGATGYGYTF. The CDR3, as DNA: TGTGCCAGCAGCTTACGAGGACAGGGGGCTACGGGCTATGGCTACACCTTC.

CDR3 loop: CSVTAGATIADTQYF. CDR3 DNA sequence: TGCAGCGTGACCGCAGGGGCCACTATCGCGGATACGCAGTATTTT. This chain connects TRBV29-1 to TRBJ2-3; TRBD1 might be the D (6 bases). V was cut by 6 bases and J by 6 bases, with 22 bases left in between. The CDR3 has 15 amino acids. CDR1 is SQVTM, CDR2 ANQGSEA, per germline.